The 20 T cell receptor beta chains below all came from one sample that was sequenced in a study of blood T cell repertoires in COVID-19. Some clones are missing from TCRdb's copy, which holds only in-frame ones; the method was immunoSEQ multiplex PCR. Of 150,000 to 200,000 clones in the sample, 80% to 85% were seen once. Sequenced: PBMCs or T cells enriched from blood (not recorded which). All receptors derive from a woman in her forties or fifties who had recovered from COVID-19.

The gene calls are TRBV11-2 and TRBJ2-1, with 10 positions matching TRBD2. CDR3 length equals 17 residues. Looked up from germline, CDR1 is SGHAT and CDR2 is FQNNGV. V lost 4 bases and J lost 4; bases outside the gene matches: 10. The CDR3 bases are TGTGCCAGCAGCTCCCGCCATGGACTAGCGGCATACAATGAGCAGTTCTTC. Its protein product is CASSSRHGLAAYNEQFF.

The chain is built from TRBV5-1 and TRBJ1-1, with 7 bases aligning to TRBD1. CDR1 is SGHRS and CDR2 is YFSETQ in the germline V gene. The CDR3 has 14 residues. The V gene end was trimmed by 4 bases and the J gene end by 6 bases; junction bases not matched to a gene: 9. DNA for the CDR3: TGCGCCAGCAGCGCCGACAGGGTAGGCGCTGAAGCTTTCTTT. Residues: CASSADRVGAEAFF.

The V gene is TRBV28, the J gene TRBJ2-7, with TRBD2 matching over 7 bases. The CDR3 runs to 15 residues. V lost 3 bases to trimming and J lost 0 bases; unmatched junction nucleotides: 5. Germline assignment: CDR1 MDHEN and CDR2 SYDVKM. CDR3 nucleotides: TGTGCCAGCAGTTTTCTCGCGGGGGACTCCTACGAGCAGTACTTC. Residues: CASSFLAGDSYEQYF. The entire variable domain, with the rest obtained from reference TRBV28 and TRBJ2-7, is as follows: DVKVTQSSRYLVKRTGEKVFLECVQDMDHENMFWYRQDPGLGLRLIYFSYDVKMKEKGDIPEGYSVSREKKERFSLILESASTNQTSMYLCASSFLAGDSYEQYFGPGTRLTVT.

CDR3 loop: CASSFSHRGSHAEQYF. DNA for the CDR3: TGTGCCAGCAGTTTTTCCCACAGGGGCTCCCATGCCGAGCAGTACTTC. The V gene is TRBV28, the J gene TRBJ2-7, with 7 bases lining up with TRBD1. The length of the CDR3 is 16 residues. Germline CDR1 and CDR2: MDHEN and SYDVKM. With 3 bases clipped from V and 6 bases from J, the junction kept 14 bases outside the gene matches.

The CDR3 nucleotides are TGTGCCAGTACAAGGGGCCCGAATGAGCAGTTCTTC. It encodes CASTRGPNEQFF. V and J are TRBV19 and TRBJ2-1; D may be TRBD1 (5 bases). Per the germline V gene, CDR1 is LNHDA and CDR2 is SQIVND (reference sequence). The CDR3 totals 12 residues. V gave up 7 bases and J gave up 7 bases, with 11 bases separating them.

The rearrangement links TRBV18 to TRBJ2-2; 7 bases map to TRBD1. Per the germline V gene, CDR1 is KGHSH and CDR2 is LQKENI. This CDR3 comprises 14 residues. With V trimmed by 11 bases and J by 0 bases, 6 bases remained unmatched. CDR3: CAGSGTANTGELFF. The CDR3 bases are TGTGCCGGATCCGGGACAGCGAACACCGGGGAGCTGTTTTTT. The full variable domain, in which reference TRBV18 and TRBJ2-2 provide the parts outside the CDR3, is NAGVMQNPRHLVRRRGQEARLRCSPMKGHSHVYWYRQLPEEGLKFMVYLQKENIIDESGMPKERFSAEFPKEGPSILRIQQVVRGDSAAYFCAGSGTANTGELFFGEGSRLTVL.

This chain connects TRBV28 to TRBJ2-7; 7 nucleotides align to TRBD1. Germline V gives CDR1 MDHEN, CDR2 SYDVKM. V shed 5 bases, J shed 0 bases, and the junction held 1 base outside the gene matches. The length of the CDR3 is 13 residues. The CDR3 nucleotides are TGTGCCAGCAGTGGGACAGACTCCTACGAGCAGTACTTC. This sequence encodes CASSGTDSYEQYF.

The chain uses TRBV28 and TRBJ2-7; TRBD1 is a possible D gene (6 bases). The CDR3 contains 14 residues. With 8 bases removed from V and 1 base from J, the gap between germline ends came to 15 bases. Germline V gene lookup returns CDR1 MDHEN and CDR2 SYDVKM. The CDR3 DNA reads TGTGCCAGCGAACAGGGTGGCGGATCCTACGAGCAGTACTTC. It yields the protein CASEQGGGSYEQYF.

This rearrangement joins TRBV6-4 to TRBJ2-1; 15 bases map to TRBD2. Trimming removed 2 bases from V and 15 bases from J; junction bases left unmatched: 5. The CDR3 is made up of 14 amino acids. The germline V gene has CDR1 MRHNA and CDR2 SNTAGT. The CDR3 DNA reads TGTGCCAGCAGTGACGGACTAGCGGGAGGGCCGCTGTTCTTC. Translated: CASSDGLAGGPLFF.

This clone occurred a few times. V and J are TRBV6-5 and TRBJ1-1, with D hard to call. V was pared by 0 bases and J by 5 bases, with 16 bases between. The CDR3 contains 16 residues. Germline lookup yields CDR1 MNHEY and CDR2 SVGAGI. The CDR3 region is CASSYSMGRLVTEAFF. The CDR3 nucleotides read TGTGCCAGCAGTTACTCGATGGGTCGGCTAGTGACTGAAGCTTTCTTT.

This chain joins TRBV3-1 (or the pseudogene TRBV3-2) and TRBJ2-7; 11 bases fit TRBD2. CDR3 length equals 18 residues. Looked up from germline, CDR1 is LGHDT and CDR2 is YNNKEL (reference sequence). The trim removed 1 base at V and 2 bases at J, leaving 10 bases unmatched. The CDR3 DNA reads as TGTGCCAGCAGCCAAGTTATAACTAGCGGGAGTGGTCCCTACGAGCAGTACTTC. Translated: CASSQVITSGSGPYEQYF.

The chain uses TRBV19 and TRBJ2-3; D uncertain. V gave up 5 bases and J gave up 0 bases, with 12 bases separating them. Germline loops: CDR1 LNHDA, CDR2 SQIVND (reference sequence). The CDR3 totals 15 residues. CDR3 amino acids: CASSEERLSTDTQYF. In nucleotides, the CDR3 is TGTGCCAGTAGTGAGGAGCGACTGAGCACAGATACGCAGTATTTT.

V and J are TRBV18 and TRBJ1-1, with D tentatively TRBD1 (6 bases). V lost 3 bases and J lost 4, with 18 bases in between. Germline V CDR1 and CDR2: KGHSH, LQKENI. The CDR3 is 16 residues long. CDR3 DNA sequence: TGTGCCAGCTCACCCGGGAAACAGGGAATCGGCACTGAAGCTTTCTTT. Translation gives CASSPGKQGIGTEAFF.

The rearrangement uses TRBV4-3 and TRBJ2-7; 11 positions match TRBD2. The V and J ends lost 3 bases and 1 base, in that order; junction bases with no gene match: 20. From germline, CDR1 is LGHNA and CDR2 YSLEER. The CDR3 consists of 21 residues. CDR3 coding DNA: TGCGCCAGCAGCCAGTTGCTAGCGGGAGGCCAACGGTTGGGGAGGTCCTACGAGCAGTACTTC. Encoded protein: CASSQLLAGGQRLGRSYEQYF.

This chain uses TRBV18 with TRBJ1-5; no clear D. V was cut by 6 bases and J by 8 bases, with 11 bases left in between. The CDR3 runs to 12 residues. The germline CDR1 and CDR2 sequences are KGHSH and LQKENI. This chain's CDR3 is CASSEGGKPQHF. The CDR3 DNA reads TGTGCCAGCTCCGAGGGTGGGAAGCCCCAGCATTTT.

The J gene is TRBJ2-1, the V gene TRBV4-2; 11 bases match TRBD2. Germline CDR1 LGHNA, CDR2 YNFKEQ. This CDR3 is built from 20 residues. V shed 1 base and J 2 bases; nucleotides not matched to a gene: 13. The CDR3 nucleotides are TGTGCCAGCAGCCAAGGTCCTCTAGCGGGGGGAACTATAACCTACAATGAGCAGTTCTTC. Translation: CASSQGPLAGGTITYNEQFF.

The chain recombines TRBV18 with TRBJ2-2, with 7 bases matching TRBD1. This CDR3 contains 13 residues. The V gene end was trimmed by 4 bases and the J gene end by 10 bases; junction bases not matched to a gene: 6. CDR1 KGHSH and CDR2 LQKENI come from the germline V gene. CDR3 in amino acids: CASSLDRLLELFF. In nucleotides, the CDR3 is TGTGCCAGCTCACTGGACAGGCTGCTGGAGCTGTTTTTT.

The rearrangement uses TRBV5-4 and TRBJ1-2, with 9 bases aligning to TRBD1. The CDR3 is 14 residues long. V lost 6 bases and J lost 4; bases outside the gene matches: 7. Germline-derived CDR1 and CDR2 are SGHNT and YYREEE (reference sequence). The CDR3 DNA follows: TGTGCCAGCAACACCCCGACAGGGGGCTATGGCTACACCTTC. Protein sequence: CASNTPTGGYGYTF.

This chain connects TRBV19 to TRBJ2-2; D gene ambiguous. Trimming left V 7 bases short and J 6 bases short, with 15 bases between. CDR3 size: 14 residues. Germline CDR1 reads LNHDA; CDR2 reads SQIVND (reference sequence). CDR3 protein: CASTFRHNSGELFF. The CDR3 DNA reads as TGTGCCAGTACCTTCAGGCACAATTCCGGGGAGCTGTTTTTT.

With respect to this clone: Other nucleotide sequences in the sample specify the same CDR3. The J gene is TRBJ1-2, the V gene TRBV6-5, with a possible D match to TRBD1 (5 bases). The CDR3 has 12 amino acids. Per the germline V gene, CDR1 is MNHEY and CDR2 is SVGAGI. V was clipped by 4 bases and J by 5 bases, with 8 bases between them. In DNA form, the CDR3 reads TGTGCCAGCAGTTTGCAGGGATATGGCTACACCTTC. This sequence encodes CASSLQGYGYTF.